Each of the 23 T cell receptor beta chains below was sequenced from the same sample in a study of T-cell reconstitution after alpha-beta-depleted transplantation in children. The TCRbeta library was prepared with unique molecular identifiers. One entry per CDR3 protein, called by TCRdb with MiXCR from the PCR reads. The sample records approximately 630,000 distinct CDR3 sequences, about an eighth being singletons. Sequenced here: PBMCs, sampled before TCRalphabeta/CD19-depleted stem cell transplant. The source of these receptors is a girl aged 2 to 9 with congenital amegakaryocytic thrombocytopenia, due to receive a stem cell transplant.

V and J are TRBV5-1 and TRBJ2-1, with D perhaps matching TRBD1 (6 bases). V lost 0 bases and J 0 bases, leaving 16 bases between the germline ends. The CDR3 totals 18 residues. Germline V gene sequence: CDR1 SGHRS, CDR2 YFSETQ. The CDR3 nucleotides read TGCGCCAGCAGCTTGGATCAGGGGCTTAGGGACTCCTACAATGAGCAGTTCTTC. Protein sequence: CASSLDQGLRDSYNEQFF.

This clonotype was seen a handful of times. V and J are TRBV9 and TRBJ2-1, with 7 bases fitting TRBD2. V dropped 5 bases and J dropped 5; count of bases not matched to a gene: 4. The germline gives CDR1 SGDLS, CDR2 YYNGEE. The CDR3 length is 13 residues. CDR3 loop: CASSGLGDNEQFF. CDR3 bases: TGTGCCAGCAGTGGACTAGGGGACAATGAGCAGTTCTTC.

This clonotype was observed at least ten times. The chain joins TRBV20-1 to TRBJ2-1, with 8 bases that match TRBD2. Trimming removed 1 base from V and 0 bases from J; junction bases left unmatched: 5. CDR3 length: 16 amino acids. CDR1 and CDR2 from the germline V gene are DFQATT and SNEGSKA (reference sequence). The CDR3 protein is CSARVASGSSYNEQFF. The CDR3 DNA follows: TGCAGTGCTAGAGTCGCAAGCGGGAGCTCCTACAATGAGCAGTTCTTC.

The V gene is TRBV7-2, the J gene TRBJ1-1; D unclear. Germline CDR1 and CDR2: SGHTA and FQGNSA. The CDR3 consists of 13 residues. V dropped 2 bases and J dropped 0 bases, with 4 bases sitting between them. The CDR3 DNA reads as TGTGCCAGCAGCTTAAACGTGAACACTGAAGCTTTCTTT. This encodes CASSLNVNTEAFF.

This clonotype was counted ten times or more. This chain uses TRBV7-8 with TRBJ2-1, with 8 bases identical to TRBD2. The CDR3 is 17 residues long. V lost 4 bases to trimming and J lost 4 bases; unmatched junction nucleotides: 12. In germline, CDR1 is SGHVS, CDR2 FQNEAQ. Here the CDR3 reads CASSSLTGTRYYNEQFF. CDR3 in DNA: TGTGCCAGCAGCTCACTCACCGGGACTAGATATTACAATGAGCAGTTCTTC.

This clonotype has only a few counts. J is TRBJ1-2 and V is TRBV5-1; TRBD1 matches at 7 bases. The V segment lost 7 bases and the J segment 3 bases; nucleotides outside the gene matches: 6. The CDR3 totals 13 residues. CDR1 is SGHRS, CDR2 YFSETQ, per germline. The CDR3 region is CASGTGTDYGYTF. The CDR3 DNA reads as TGCGCCAGCGGCACCGGGACAGACTATGGCTACACCTTC.

This clonotype came up many times. The V and J genes are TRBV5-1 and TRBJ2-2, with TRBD1 identical over 8 bases. V was clipped by 4 bases and J by 4 bases; unmatched bases: 6. There are 15 residues in the CDR3. Germline loops: CDR1 SGHRS, CDR2 YFSETQ. The CDR3: CASSHTGGGTGELFF. In nucleotides, the CDR3 is TGCGCCAGCAGCCATACAGGGGGTGGCACCGGGGAGCTGTTTTTT.

This clonotype was seen repeatedly, ten times or more. The J gene is TRBJ2-7, the V gene TRBV7-2, with D possibly TRBD2 on 6 matching bases. The CDR3 is 13 amino acids. The V end lost 5 bases, the J end lost 4 bases, and 12 bases lay between the germline ends. Germline V gene lookup returns CDR1 SGHTA and CDR2 FQGNSA. DNA for the CDR3: TGTGCCAGCAGCCCCCAGCGGGTATACGAGCAGTACTTC. Amino acid sequence: CASSPQRVYEQYF.

This chain uses TRBV19 with TRBJ2-7; no firm D call. The V gene lost 3 bases and the J gene lost 2 bases, with 14 bases spanning the gap. CDR3 length equals 15 residues. The V gene's germline CDR1 is LNHDA and CDR2 SQIVND (reference sequence). CDR3 nucleotides: TGTGCCAGTAGTATGGGCCGGACGGCAACCTACGAGCAGTACTTC. Protein product: CASSMGRTATYEQYF.

This clonotype has only a few counts. V is TRBV7-9 and J is TRBJ2-5; TRBD1 matches 7 bases. The CDR3 totals 14 residues. Trimming removed 3 bases from V and 3 bases from J; junction bases left unmatched: 4. CDR1 is SEHNR, CDR2 FQNEAQ, per germline (reference sequence). CDR3 bases: TGTGCCAGCAGCTTCGGACAGGAAAAAGAGACCCAGTACTTC. This codes for CASSFGQEKETQYF.

This clonotype was found many times. The chain joins TRBV20-1 to TRBJ2-1; 8 bases line up with TRBD2. The CDR3 is made up of 15 amino acids. Trimming cost V 0 bases and J 5 bases; bases outside gene matches: 6. Germline CDR1 is DFQATT and CDR2 is SNEGSKA (reference sequence). CDR3 DNA sequence: TGCAGTGCTAGAGATACAGCGGGAGTAGACAATGAGCAGTTCTTC. Protein sequence: CSARDTAGVDNEQFF.

This clonotype was recorded a few times. The rearrangement links TRBV5-1 to TRBJ2-7; D is ambiguous. The CDR3 has 12 amino acids. The germline CDR1 and CDR2 sequences are SGHRS and YFSETQ. Trimming stripped 0 bases from V and 7 bases from J, with 8 bases between. CDR3 protein: CASSLATEEQYF. The CDR3 DNA sequence: TGCGCCAGCAGCTTGGCCACGGAGGAGCAGTACTTC.

This clonotype has just a few counts. J is TRBJ1-2 and V is TRBV20-1; D remains unclear. CDR1 and CDR2 (germline): DFQATT, SNEGSKA (reference sequence). V was trimmed by 3 bases and J by 4 bases, leaving 12 bases between them. This CDR3 comprises 13 residues. The CDR3 DNA is TGCAGTGCTAGGGAGACGAGGAGCTATGGCTACACCTTC. Amino acid sequence: CSARETRSYGYTF.

This clonotype appeared many times. This chain links TRBV12-3 or TRBV12-4 with TRBJ2-7; D not resolved. The CDR3 length is 13 residues. V lost 4 bases and J 5 bases, leaving 12 bases between the germline ends. CDR3 nucleotide sequence: TGTGCCAGCAGTTCATCCTTCAGGCACGAGCAGTACTTC. This translates into CASSSSFRHEQYF.

The chain is built from TRBV28 and TRBJ2-3; D is perhaps TRBD1 or TRBD2 (5 bases each). The CDR3 has 15 amino acids. Germline loops: CDR1 MDHEN, CDR2 SYDVKM. V was clipped by 5 bases and J by 2 bases, with 14 bases between them. The CDR3 is CASSQRTGPTDTQYF. In nucleotides, the CDR3 is TGTGCCAGCAGTCAAAGAACGGGACCCACAGATACGCAGTATTTT.

In this sample, this clonotype turned up many times. The V call is TRBV7-6, the J call TRBJ2-3; D unclear. The V gene's germline CDR1 is SGHVS and CDR2 FNYEAQ. The CDR3 has 12 residues. With 4 bases removed from V and 4 bases from J, the gap between germline ends came to 6 bases. CDR3 residues: CASSYYSDTQYF. The CDR3, as DNA: TGTGCCAGCAGCTACTACTCAGATACGCAGTATTTT. Variable domain in full (rest from reference TRBV7-6 and TRBJ2-3): GAGVSQSPRYKVTKRGQDVALRCDPISGHVSLYWYRQALGQGPEFLTYFNYEAQQDKSGLPNDRFSAERPEGSISTLTIQRTEQRDSAMYRCASSYYSDTQYFGPGTRLTVL.

At least ten counts were recorded for this clonotype. The chain recombines TRBV20-1 with TRBJ1-1, with 7 nucleotides matching TRBD1. The CDR3 contains 12 residues. Trimming took 6 bases from V and 10 from J; bases not matched to a gene: 11. Germline CDR1 is DFQATT and CDR2 is SNEGSKA (reference sequence). The CDR3 reads CSALGQSGVAFF. Here the CDR3 DNA reads TGCAGTGCGTTGGGACAGTCTGGAGTAGCTTTCTTT.

A few counts support this clonotype. This chain uses TRBV6-1 with TRBJ2-3; 9 bases fit TRBD1. The germline CDR1 and CDR2 sequences are MNHNS and SASEGT. The length of the CDR3 is 16 residues. The junction had 10 bases not matched to a gene; V was cut back by 5 bases and J by 4 bases. CDR3 sequence reads: CASSPTGGEGSDTQYF. CDR3 in DNA: TGTGCCAGCAGTCCCACAGGGGGCGAGGGTTCAGATACGCAGTATTTT.

The rearrangement links TRBV5-5 to TRBJ2-4; the D is unclear. Trimming removed 0 bases at V and 0 bases at J, with 7 bases between. Germline V gene sequence: CDR1 SGHKS, CDR2 YYEKEE (reference sequence). The CDR3 totals 15 residues. CDR3 sequence (DNA): TGTGCCAGCAGCTTGGGAATACTAGCCAAAAACATTCAGTACTTC. This encodes CASSLGILAKNIQYF.

About this clonotype: A read error may produce the germline difference seen at one junction end. The J gene is TRBJ1-2, the V gene TRBV5-1, with TRBD1 as a possible D gene (6 bases). This CDR3 spans 14 amino acids. Germline CDR1 SGHRS, CDR2 YFSETQ. This CDR3 reads CASSLGQAAGGDTF. As DNA, the CDR3 is TGCGCCAGCAGCTTGGGACAGGCGGCGGGTGGCGACACCTTC.

The V gene is TRBV6-5, the J gene TRBJ2-5, with TRBD2 matching 8 bases. Trimming cost V 6 bases and J 5 bases; bases outside gene matches: 8. Germline CDR1 and CDR2: MNHEY and SVGAGI. The CDR3 contains 14 residues. For the CDR3, the DNA is TGTGCCAGCAGCGCTGGGACTAGGTGGGAGACCCAGTACTTC. Translating gives CASSAGTRWETQYF.

The V call is TRBV7-9, the J call TRBJ2-1; D not certain. V shed 5 bases and J shed 12 bases, with 17 bases lying between them. Germline V lookup: CDR1 SEHNR, CDR2 FQNEAQ (reference sequence). The CDR3 is 13 amino acids. CDR3 bases: TGTGCCAGCAGCCCAAACCCTCCTCCTGGGCAGTTCTTC. Protein: CASSPNPPPGQFF. Together with reference TRBV7-9 and TRBJ2-1, the CDR3 gives the full variable domain: DTGVSQNPRHKITKRGQNVTFRCDPISEHNRLYWYRQTLGQGPEFLTYFQNEAQLEKSRLLSDRFSAERPKGSFSTLEIQRTEQGDSAMYLCASSPNPPPGQFFGPGTRLTVL.

This chain links TRBV10-3 with TRBJ2-1, with 7 nucleotides matching TRBD2. From germline, CDR1 is ENHRY and CDR2 SYGVKD. V shed 2 bases and J 16 bases; nucleotides not matched to a gene: 17. The CDR3 contains 15 residues. For the CDR3, the DNA is TGTGCCATCAGTGAGAGAGAGGGCATGGAGGGACTAATCTTCTTC. This codes for CAISEREGMEGLIFF.